These 15 T cell receptor beta chains originate from one sample sequenced in a study of blood T cell repertoires in COVID-19. Clones were sequenced by immunoSEQ multiplex PCR, and TCRdb holds only the in-frame ones, with some missing. The table has about 64,000 clones, around four fifths seen once. Sequenced sample: peripheral blood. The receptors originated from a man between 60 and 70 years old with COVID-19, enrolled during active disease.

To note about this clone: The sample contains more than one DNA sequence encoding this CDR3. The chain is built from TRBV5-1 and TRBJ2-1; 11 nucleotides align to TRBD2. Germline values: CDR1 SGHRS, CDR2 YFSETQ. This CDR3 is built from 15 residues. V dropped 4 bases and J dropped 4; count of bases not matched to a gene: 4. CDR3 DNA: TGCGCCAGCAGCCCGGGGACTAGCGGTTACAATGAGCAGTTCTTC. This encodes CASSPGTSGYNEQFF.

The chain joins TRBV2 to TRBJ2-1; 7 nucleotides match TRBD2. With 1 base clipped from V and 7 bases from J, the junction kept 10 bases outside the gene matches. Germline V gene lookup returns CDR1 SNHLY and CDR2 FYNNEI. This CDR3 region has 16 residues. Written as DNA, the CDR3 is TGTGCCAGCAGTGAAGTGGCGGGAGTCCCAAGGAATGAGCAGTTCTTC. It encodes CASSEVAGVPRNEQFF. Full variable domain (missing parts from reference TRBV2 and TRBJ2-1): EPEVTQTPSHQVTQMGQEVILRCVPISNHLYFYWYRQILGQKVEFLVSFYNNEISEKSEIFDDQFSVERPDGSNFTLKIRSTKLEDSAMYFCASSEVAGVPRNEQFFGPGTRLTVL.

This sequence joins TRBV10-3 and TRBJ2-5, with 8 bases fitting TRBD2. The CDR3 sequence is 15 residues long. V lost 1 base, J lost 1 base, and 2 bases stayed unmatched. The germline gives CDR1 ENHRY, CDR2 SYGVKD. DNA for the CDR3: TGTGCCATCAGTGAGTTAGCGGGACCCCAAGAGACCCAGTACTTC. Translated: CAISELAGPQETQYF.

J is TRBJ2-3 and V is TRBV11-2; a possible D gene is TRBD2 (5 bases). The CDR3 is made up of 16 amino acids. Deletions cut 5 bases from V and 1 base from J, with 16 bases between. CDR1 is SGHAT and CDR2 is FQNNGV in the germline V gene. The CDR3 here is CASSRGAPYGTDTQYF. In DNA form, the CDR3 reads TGTGCCAGCAGCCGGGGAGCACCATACGGCACAGATACGCAGTATTTT.

The sample holds a few counts of this clone. The J gene is TRBJ1-6, the V gene TRBV28; tentative D call: TRBD1 (6 bases). Per the germline V gene, CDR1 is MDHEN and CDR2 is SYDVKM. Trimming left V 8 bases short and J 9 bases short, with 17 bases between. This CDR3 has 14 amino acids. CDR3 in amino acids: CASSLRGRGSPLHF. CDR3 coding DNA: TGTGCCAGCTCCCTTAGGGGCAGGGGTTCACCCCTCCACTTT.

The chain carries TRBV6-2 or TRBV6-3 and TRBJ1-1; no clear D. The germline CDR1 and CDR2 sequences are MNHEY and SVGEGT. The germline V and J ends were trimmed by 2 bases and 5 bases, with 9 bases remaining between them. The CDR3 runs to 13 residues. The CDR3 bases are TGTGCCAGCAGTTACAGCCACTCGACTGAAGCTTTCTTT. Its translation is CASSYSHSTEAFF.

The chain joins TRBV28 to TRBJ2-1, with TRBD1 as a possible D gene (6 bases). In germline, CDR1 is MDHEN, CDR2 SYDVKM. This CDR3 spans 13 amino acids. V dropped 8 bases and J dropped 4 bases, with 12 bases sitting between them. CDR3 in amino acids: CASGGLEYNEQFF. The DNA of the CDR3 is TGTGCCAGCGGGGGCCTTGAGTACAATGAGCAGTTCTTC.

This CDR3 reads CASSLVRQGRGEQYF. CDR3 nucleotide sequence: TGTGCCAGCAGCTTAGTTCGACAGGGGAGGGGGGAGCAGTACTTC. The V and J genes are TRBV13 and TRBJ2-7, with D possibly being TRBD1 (8 bases). The CDR3 totals 15 residues. V lost 1 base and J 7 bases, leaving 17 bases between the germline ends. CDR1 is PRHDT and CDR2 is FYEKMQ in the germline V gene (reference sequence).

This clone was detected only a few times. This chain uses TRBV11-2 with TRBJ2-1, with 7 bases lining up with TRBD2. The CDR3 runs 16 residues. CDR1 is SGHAT, CDR2 FQNNGV, per germline. The V segment lost 5 bases and the J segment 0 bases; nucleotides outside the gene matches: 7. In nucleotides, the CDR3 is TGTGCCAGCAGCCCGGGACCGGGGGGCTCCTACAATGAGCAGTTCTTC. It specifies CASSPGPGGSYNEQFF.

The chain carries TRBV5-1 and TRBJ2-3, with 7 bases matching TRBD1. This CDR3 region has 15 residues. CDR1 is SGHRS and CDR2 is YFSETQ in the germline V gene. The V gene end was trimmed by 0 bases and the J gene end by 5 bases; junction bases not matched to a gene: 6. The chain's CDR3 is CASSLGDRAGDTQYF. DNA of the CDR3: TGCGCCAGCAGCTTGGGCGACAGGGCCGGAGATACGCAGTATTTT.

The CDR3, as DNA: TGTGCCAGCAGCCCCAGGGGGGCGCAGCCCCAGCATTTT. Protein: CASSPRGAQPQHF. This chain connects TRBV28 to TRBJ1-5, with 7 bases identical to TRBD1. There are 13 residues in the CDR3. Germline V gene sequence: CDR1 MDHEN, CDR2 SYDVKM. After removal of 6 bases from V and 7 bases from J, the junction contained 6 bases not matched to a gene.

The V gene is TRBV6-5, the J gene TRBJ1-1; D perhaps matches TRBD1 (6 bases). The CDR3 length is 15 residues. Germline values: CDR1 MNHEY, CDR2 SVGAGI. V lost 7 bases and J 6 bases, leaving 21 bases between the germline ends. The CDR3 DNA reads TGTGCCAGCATATCTTCACGGGGGGCTGGAGCTGAAGCTTTCTTT. Translated, it gives CASISSRGAGAEAFF.

The chain combines TRBV5-5 with TRBJ2-4; D is undetermined. The CDR3 totals 14 residues. V was trimmed by 0 bases and J by 0 bases, leaving 4 bases between them. The germline V gene has CDR1 SGHKS and CDR2 YYEKEE (reference sequence). Here the CDR3 reads CASSLGLAKNIQYF. The DNA of the CDR3 is TGTGCCAGCAGCTTGGGACTAGCCAAAAACATTCAGTACTTC.

This clone occurred many times. The CDR3 nucleotides are TGTGCCAGCAGCTCAAACAGGGGGTACCGTGATGGCTACACCTTC. Encoded protein: CASSSNRGYRDGYTF. This rearrangement joins TRBV11-3 to TRBJ1-2, with 8 bases fitting TRBD1. V shed 4 bases and J 6 bases; nucleotides not matched to a gene: 10. The germline gives CDR1 SGHNT, CDR2 YENEEA. The CDR3 is made up of 15 amino acids.

The chain couples TRBV10-3 to TRBJ2-7, with TRBD1 identical over 9 bases. The CDR3 has 14 residues. The V gene's germline CDR1 is ENHRY and CDR2 SYGVKD. The trim removed 10 bases at V and 0 bases at J, leaving 7 bases unmatched. CDR3 sequence: CATLTGGSSYEQYF. CDR3 sequence (DNA): TGTGCCACCCTGACAGGGGGTAGCTCCTACGAGCAGTACTTC.